The 26 T cell receptor beta chains given below trace back to one sample, sequenced in a study of blood T cell repertoires in COVID-19 (dated by TCRdb to 2019 to 2021). Receptors were amplified or captured by the immunoSEQ multiplex PCR assay. Entries here come from immuneACCESS through TCRdb and include only in-frame sequences with V and J called. Some clones fail to appear in such tables; in the studies checked, an unresolved V gene covers under half of the shortfall, and the cause of the remainder is unknown. This sample is represented by about 95,000 clones; 89% of them were singletons. Approximately 3.6% of the sample goes to the ten largest clones. Sequenced sample: peripheral blood. The receptors come from a woman aged 70-85 years with acute or convalescent COVID-19.

The rearrangement joins TRBV25-1 to TRBJ1-2, with TRBD1 matching over 7 bases. V shed 3 bases and J 8 bases; nucleotides not matched to a gene: 12. The CDR3 sequence is 15 residues long. Germline CDR1 and CDR2: MGHDK and SYGVNS. Here the CDR3 reads CASSDSQNRGKGYTF. The CDR3 DNA is TGTGCCAGCAGTGATTCACAGAACAGGGGTAAAGGCTACACCTTC.

J is TRBJ1-2 and V is TRBV6-5; D is possibly TRBD1 (5 bases). The CDR3 covers 13 residues. The germline V gene has CDR1 MNHEY and CDR2 SVGAGI. V lost 2 bases and J lost 4, with 8 bases in between. The CDR3 spells CASSYRQGYGYTF. CDR3 coding DNA: TGTGCCAGCAGTTACAGGCAGGGCTATGGCTACACCTTC.

The CDR3 reads CASSLESVTEAFF. The CDR3 coding sequence is TGTGCCAGCAGCTTAGAGTCGGTAACTGAAGCTTTCTTT. The rearrangement links TRBV7-9 to TRBJ1-1; D ambiguous. This CDR3 has 13 amino acids. Trimming cost V 1 base and J 5 bases, with 8 bases left between them. CDR1 and CDR2 from the germline V gene are SEHNR and FQNEAQ (reference sequence).

The CDR3 DNA is TGCGCCAGCAGCCAAGCGGGCTCTGGGGCCAACGTCCTGACTTTC. The encoded protein is CASSQAGSGANVLTF. The gene calls are TRBV4-1 and TRBJ2-6, with D uncertain. There are 15 residues in the CDR3. V was pared by 1 base and J by 0 bases, with 4 bases between. CDR1 MGHRA and CDR2 YSYEKL come from the germline V gene.

The rearrangement links TRBV5-1 to TRBJ1-6; no reliable D call. The V and J ends lost 0 bases and 14 bases respectively, with 15 bases between them. CDR1 and CDR2 from the germline V gene are SGHRS and YFSETQ. This CDR3 contains 14 residues. CDR3 DNA sequence: TGCGCCAGCAGCTTGGGACATTCCGCGATTACCCTCCACTTT. This encodes CASSLGHSAITLHF.

The V call is TRBV25-1, the J call TRBJ1-4; perhaps TRBD1 as D (6 bases). In germline, CDR1 is MGHDK, CDR2 SYGVNS. This CDR3 is built from 16 residues. The germline V and J ends were trimmed by 0 bases and 7 bases, with 15 bases remaining between them. The CDR3 loop reads CASSEYRTASFEKLFF. The CDR3 DNA reads TGTGCCAGCAGTGAATACCGGACAGCTTCCTTTGAAAAACTGTTTTTT.

The chain has TRBV29-1 and TRBJ1-1; 10 bases map to TRBD1. There are 12 residues in the CDR3. Per the germline V gene, CDR1 is SQVTM and CDR2 is ANQGSEA. After removal of 7 bases from V and 7 bases from J, the junction contained 6 bases not matched to a gene. CDR3 residues: CSGRTGGYEAFF. The CDR3 DNA reads TGCAGCGGCCGGACAGGGGGATATGAAGCTTTCTTT.

This clone is a singleton in its sample. V is TRBV19 and J is TRBJ1-1; 7 nucleotides line up with TRBD1. The CDR3 runs to 16 residues. The V segment lost 7 bases and the J segment 0 bases; nucleotides outside the gene matches: 11. Looked up from germline, CDR1 is LNHDA and CDR2 is SQIVND (reference sequence). The DNA of the CDR3 is TGTGCCAGTACCACTTTAGGGACAGCCATGAACACTGAAGCTTTCTTT. Protein: CASTTLGTAMNTEAFF.

This clone came up a few times. CDR3 in DNA: TGTGCCAGTAGTAGCCCAAGGTCTAGCGGGAGTATTACCGGGGAGCTGTTTTTT. It is translated as CASSSPRSSGSITGELFF. This chain connects TRBV19 to TRBJ2-2; 10 bases are shared with TRBD2. The CDR3 spans 18 residues. Trimming cost V 4 bases and J 5 bases; bases outside gene matches: 13. Looked up from germline, CDR1 is LNHDA and CDR2 is SQIVND (reference sequence).

The CDR3 loop is CASSYQTGTGTEAFF. CDR3 sequence (DNA): TGTGCCAGCAGTTACCAAACAGGGACGGGGACTGAAGCTTTCTTT. V gene TRBV28 combines with J gene TRBJ1-1, with a weak D call TRBD1 (6 bases). The V and J ends lost 4 bases and 5 bases respectively, with 17 bases between them. Germline V gene sequence: CDR1 MDHEN, CDR2 SYDVKM. The CDR3 has 15 amino acids.

The V and J genes are TRBV5-1 and TRBJ2-5; TRBD2 matches 13 bases. After removal of 1 base from V and 5 bases from J, the junction contained 5 bases not matched to a gene. This CDR3 contains 16 residues. CDR1 and CDR2 (germline): SGHRS, YFSETQ. The CDR3 nucleotides are TGCGCCAGCAGCTTGACTAGCGGGAGGGCCGGGGAGACCCAGTACTTC. This sequence encodes CASSLTSGRAGETQYF.

This rearrangement joins TRBV5-6 to TRBJ1-1; D not resolved. Germline CDR1 reads SGHDT; CDR2 reads YYEEEE. The CDR3 runs 14 residues. V gave up 2 bases and J gave up 0 bases, with 8 bases separating them. Written as DNA, the CDR3 is TGTGCCAGCAGCTTCCCCAACATGAACACTGAAGCTTTCTTT. Translated, it gives CASSFPNMNTEAFF. Combining the CDR3 with reference TRBV5-6 and TRBJ1-1 gives the whole variable domain DAGVTQSPTHLIKTRGQQVTLRCSPKSGHDTVSWYQQALGQGPQFIFQYYEEEERQRGNFPDRFSGHQFPNYSSELNVNALLLGDSALYLCASSFPNMNTEAFFGQGTRLTVV.

J is TRBJ1-1 and V is TRBV18, with D perhaps matching TRBD1 (6 bases). CDR3 length: 15 amino acids. The V end was cut by 3 bases, the J end by 4 bases, with 15 bases between. CDR1 is KGHSH, CDR2 LQKENI, per germline. The CDR3 bases are TGTGCCAGCTCACCGGACAGCATGTGGAGCACTGAAGCTTTCTTT. Protein product: CASSPDSMWSTEAFF.

The chain links TRBV2 to TRBJ2-2; D not resolved. V lost 4 bases to trimming and J lost 3 bases, with 9 bases between them. Looked up from germline, CDR1 is SNHLY and CDR2 is FYNNEI. The length of the CDR3 is 14 residues. The CDR3 sequence is CASSVRVYTGELFF. The CDR3 DNA sequence: TGTGCCAGCAGTGTTCGGGTATACACCGGGGAGCTGTTTTTT.

The chain recombines TRBV19 with TRBJ2-7; a possible D gene is TRBD2 (6 bases). The ends were cut back, 5 bases at V and 6 bases at J, with 14 bases in the middle. The CDR3 totals 13 residues. The germline V gene encodes CDR1 LNHDA and CDR2 SQIVND (reference sequence). In nucleotides, the CDR3 is TGTGCCAGTAGTCCCGGGACTCCCCTCGAGCAGTACTTC. It codes for CASSPGTPLEQYF.

The chain combines TRBV6-5 with TRBJ2-7; 9 bases are a match to TRBD1. CDR1 and CDR2 (germline): MNHEY, SVGAGI. The V gene end was trimmed by 8 bases and the J gene end by 5 bases; junction bases not matched to a gene: 7. The CDR3 covers 13 residues. The CDR3: CASEGQGWDEQYF. CDR3 DNA: TGTGCCAGCGAAGGACAGGGGTGGGACGAGCAGTACTTC.

The V call is TRBV10-2, the J call TRBJ1-1; TRBD1 is a possible D gene (5 bases). Looked up from germline, CDR1 is WSHSY and CDR2 is SAAADI. Trimming took off 2 bases at V and 1 base at J, with 8 bases between the two ends. CDR3 length: 14 amino acids. The CDR3: CASSEQGSNTEAFF. The DNA of the CDR3 is TGCGCCAGCAGTGAGCAGGGTTCGAACACTGAAGCTTTCTTT.

The table lists this clone with a count of one. The chain recombines TRBV4-2 with TRBJ2-3, with TRBD2 matching over 7 bases. Germline CDR1 is LGHNA and CDR2 is YNFKEQ. Germline trimming cut 1 base from V and 4 bases from J; bases unmatched to any gene: 14. The CDR3 consists of 18 residues. The CDR3 region is CASSQAGLAADRADTQYF. The CDR3 DNA follows: TGTGCCAGCAGCCAAGCGGGTCTAGCGGCAGATAGAGCAGATACGCAGTATTTT.

The chain uses TRBV5-8 and TRBJ2-4, with TRBD1 matching over 8 bases. V was pared by 1 base and J by 0 bases, with 9 bases of the junction left unmatched. Germline-derived CDR1 and CDR2 are SGHTS and YDEGEE. The CDR3 runs 18 residues. The CDR3: CASSLFAGGSIAKNIQYF. Here the CDR3 DNA reads TGTGCCAGCAGCTTGTTTGCAGGGGGCTCTATAGCCAAAAACATTCAGTACTTC. Based on the CDR3 plus reference TRBV5-8 and TRBJ2-4, the full variable domain is EAGVTQSPTHLIKTRGQQATLRCSPISGHTSVYWYQQALGLGLQFLLWYDEGEERNRGNFPPRFSGRQFPNYSSELNVNALELEDSALYLCASSLFAGGSIAKNIQYFGAGTRLSVL.

The rearrangement joins TRBV2 to TRBJ1-6; D remains unclear. V shed 3 bases and J shed 10 bases, with 10 bases lying between them. This CDR3 has 13 amino acids. Germline V gives CDR1 SNHLY, CDR2 FYNNEI. The CDR3: CASSDSNVSPLHF. DNA of the CDR3: TGTGCCAGCAGTGACAGTAACGTGTCACCCCTCCACTTT.

CDR3 coding DNA: TGTGCCAGCAGCCTAGGGGGGCCCTATGGCTACACCTTC. It codes for CASSLGGPYGYTF. The rearrangement uses TRBV11-1 and TRBJ1-2, with a possible D match to TRBD1 (6 bases). Germline V CDR1 and CDR2: SGHAT, FQDESV (reference sequence). V was pared by 5 bases and J by 4 bases, with 11 bases between. The CDR3 consists of 13 residues.

CDR3 nucleotide sequence: TGTGCCTGGAGGCTAGAAACCTACGAGCAGTACTTC. Translation gives CAWRLETYEQYF. The chain couples TRBV30 to TRBJ2-7; D is unclear. V was clipped by 3 bases and J by 2 bases, with 8 bases between them. This CDR3 contains 12 residues. Germline-derived CDR1 and CDR2 are GTSNPN and SVGIG (reference sequence).

V gene TRBV7-2 combines with J gene TRBJ2-5; 9 nucleotides match TRBD1. Trimming removed 0 bases from V and 7 bases from J; junction bases left unmatched: 9. CDR3 length equals 16 residues. The germline gives CDR1 SGHTA, CDR2 FQGNSA. The CDR3, as DNA: TGTGCCAGCAGCTTAGCGGGACAGGGCTTCAAGGGGACCCAGTACTTC. Amino acids: CASSLAGQGFKGTQYF.

The chain uses TRBV27 and TRBJ2-7; tentative D call: TRBD1 (5 bases). The CDR3 runs to 15 residues. Germline CDR1 and CDR2: MNHEY and SMNVEV (reference sequence). Trimming cost V 2 bases and J 2 bases, with 13 bases left between them. The CDR3 coding sequence is TGTGCCAGCAGTTTAGTCCAGGGCTGGACCTACGAGCAGTACTTC. Its protein is CASSLVQGWTYEQYF.

The V call is TRBV7-8, the J call TRBJ1-6; D is ambiguous. Germline loops: CDR1 SGHVS, CDR2 FQNEAQ. The CDR3 runs 14 residues. Trimming stripped 5 bases from V and 7 bases from J, with 12 bases between. The CDR3 spells CASSPWAQNSPLHF. CDR3 in DNA: TGTGCCAGCAGCCCATGGGCCCAAAATTCACCCCTCCACTTT.

The rearrangement links TRBV10-2 to TRBJ2-3; 7 bases match TRBD2. Germline CDR1 and CDR2: WSHSY and SAAADI. After removal of 11 bases from V and 0 bases from J, the junction contained 17 bases not matched to a gene. The CDR3 is 17 residues long. The CDR3 spells CAGHRSEASGSTDTQYF. CDR3 nucleotides: TGCGCCGGCCATCGGTCCGAAGCTAGCGGAAGCACAGATACGCAGTATTTT.